These T cell receptor beta chains were read from a single sample in a study of spatial heterogeneity in lung cancer. TCRdb called the 5' RACE reads again in MiXCR, with one record for every CDR3 protein. The data contain fewer than 15,000 distinct CDR3 sequences, 2.5% to 3.5% of them singletons. Source: lung tumor tissue, taken at surgery. The origin of the receptors is a male donor with early-stage non-small cell lung cancer. CDR3s include the opening cysteine and the closing phenylalanine or tryptophan. A D gene is named only where the DNA matches it firmly. Size is omitted from some rows. Given values are once, few, many or a class for expanded clones.

size	length	V	J	D	CDR3
many	15	TRBV7-2	TRBJ1-5	NA	CASSLTGNSNQPQHF
many	18	TRBV5-6	TRBJ1-1	NA	CASSSFVYRDQWGTEAFF
NA	16	TRBV7-9	TRBJ2-7	TRBD2	CASSFPSGLLSYEQYF
many	14	TRBV27	TRBJ2-1	NA	CASSLGATSNEQFF
many	16	TRBV13	TRBJ1-6	NA	CASSLRAPLGNSPLHF
many	13	TRBV19	TRBJ2-5	NA	CASSDQSGETQYF
many	11	TRBV30	TRBJ2-2	NA	CAWSGAGELFF
many	16	TRBV6-5	TRBJ1-1	TRBD1	CASSYSGQGAWKMTFF
many	15	TRBV10-3	TRBJ1-3	NA	CAIRATGTSGNTIYF
medium-sized	15	TRBV3-1	TRBJ2-3	NA	CASSPYGEESDTQYF
many	13	TRBV18	TRBJ2-1	TRBD2	CASSPRLAGEQFF
many	18	TRBV28	TRBJ2-1	TRBD2	CATEGALGLAGGVNEQFF
NA	13	TRBV12-3/TRBV12-4	TRBJ2-7	NA	CASSFWELYEQYF
NA	14	TRBV30	TRBJ2-7	TRBD2	CAWSRTSGWDEQYF
many	17	TRBV7-8	TRBJ2-3	NA	CASSLEVGRGRKDTQYF
many	11	TRBV20-1	TRBJ2-7	NA	CSARAVYEQYF
many	16	TRBV7-9	TRBJ2-3	NA	CASSSLQADLTDTQYF
few	16	TRBV5-1	TRBJ2-3	NA	CASSLAGRAETDTQYF
many	14	TRBV7-2	TRBJ1-1	NA	CASSRQGRIAEAFF
few	14	TRBV13	TRBJ1-6	NA	CASSSRQENSPLHF
NA	17	TRBV7-9	TRBJ2-5	NA	CASSLGSSSGVPETQYF
many	14	TRBV28	TRBJ2-7	TRBD1	CASSFSGQGPRQYF
many	15	TRBV6-5	TRBJ1-6	TRBD1	CASSYQGQGHSPLHF
many	15	TRBV12-3/TRBV12-4	TRBJ1-1	NA	CASSLLSGANTEAFF
many	16	TRBV18	TRBJ1-6	NA	CASSPFQGGHNSPLHF